This T cell receptor beta chain was sequenced for a study of blood T cell repertoires in COVID-19. Study as a whole: Both acute and convalescent COVID-19 samples were obtained from the United States, Italy and Spain. Sample material is recorded as cDNA or gDNA derived from T cells, B-cell-depleted T cells, or PBMCs.

In the original analysis: Estimation of nucleated cell counts relied on the amplification of reference gene primers. The protocol was immunoSEQ multiplex PCR, while the TCRdb copy is restricted to in-frame clones and leaves out a portion. V and J calls and clone size are copied from that table; D and trimming were computed from the DNA. The data show about 310,000 clones, about 89% seen once. Trimming shortened V by 5 bases and J by 5 bases, and 10 bases separated the two germline ends. The CDR3 runs to 12 residues. Germline V CDR1 and CDR2: SGDLS, YYNGEE. This receptor was identified in a woman between 50 and 59 years old who had recovered from COVID-19. V is TRBV9 and J is TRBJ1-2; a possible D gene is TRBD1 (6 bases). The specimen sequenced was peripheral blood. CDR3 region: CASSGGRYGYTF. The CDR3 DNA sequence: TGTGCCAGCAGTGGGGGCCGATATGGCTACACCTTC.